This T cell receptor (beta chain) comes out of a study of T cell repertoires in cytomegalovirus infection. Study overall: Selection of CMV epitopes for the study included recently identified HLA-C-restricted and well-studied HLA-B-restricted ones. Signatures in public TCR beta sequences pointed to both CMV infection and matching HLA type.

Using its own MiXCR run on the reads, TCRdb lists one record per CDR3 protein. The table has fewer than 1,000,000 distinct CDR3 sequences, roughly a third seen once. The sample holds many counts of this clonotype. Its antigen is undetermined. V was pared by 2 bases and J by 1 base, with 10 bases between. The germline V gene encodes CDR1 SGHVS and CDR2 FQNEAQ. This CDR3 is 15 amino acids long. The chain recombines TRBV7-8 with TRBJ2-3; the D is unclear. This receptor was identified in a human donor in good health (CMV status not recorded). Some clones in this sample may be carry-over from other donors' samples. Material: cultured CD8+ T cells from PBMCs, obtained from culture after CMV antigen stimulation. CDR3 coding DNA: TGTGCCAGCAGCTTATTCGAGGCTGGCACAGATACGCAGTATTTT. Encoded protein: CASSLFEAGTDTQYF.